This TCR beta chain was identified during a study of blood T cell repertoires in COVID-19. For the study at large: From the United States, Italy and Spain came samples of acute and convalescent COVID-19. T cells, B-cell-depleted T cells, or PBMCs provided the cDNA or gDNA that served as material.

In the original analysis: Reference gene primer amplification yielded estimated nucleated cell counts. Data came from immunoSEQ multiplex PCR; TCRdb stores just in-frame clones and leaves some out. V and J calls and clone size come straight from that table; D and trimming were deduced from the DNA. The data contain 200,000 to 250,000 clones, more than 70% of them seen just once; the ten biggest clones take up around 2.9%. This clone showed up just a few times. Input material: peripheral blood. The TCR was taken from a woman in her sixties or seventies with acute or convalescent COVID-19.

CDR3 residues: CASSQGTRSYGYTF. The CDR3 bases are TGTGCCAGCAGCCAAGGTACCAGATCCTATGGCTACACCTTC. J is TRBJ1-2 and V is TRBV3-1 (or the pseudogene TRBV3-2), with D hard to call. Trimming took off 1 base at V and 4 bases at J, with 10 bases between the two ends. Germline V lookup: CDR1 LGHDT, CDR2 YNNKEL (reference sequence). CDR3 size: 14 residues.